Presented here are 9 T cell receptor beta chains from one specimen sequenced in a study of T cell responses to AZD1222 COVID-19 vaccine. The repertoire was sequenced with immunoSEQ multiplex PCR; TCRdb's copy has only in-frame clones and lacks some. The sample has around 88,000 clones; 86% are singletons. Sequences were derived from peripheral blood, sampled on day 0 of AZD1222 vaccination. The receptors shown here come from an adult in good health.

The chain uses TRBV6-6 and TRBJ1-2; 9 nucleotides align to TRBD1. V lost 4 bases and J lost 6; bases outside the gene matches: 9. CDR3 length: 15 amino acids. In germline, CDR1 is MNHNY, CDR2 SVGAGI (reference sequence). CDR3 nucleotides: TGTGCCAGCAGTTGGGGAGGCCGGGACAGGGATGGCTACACCTTC. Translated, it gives CASSWGGRDRDGYTF.

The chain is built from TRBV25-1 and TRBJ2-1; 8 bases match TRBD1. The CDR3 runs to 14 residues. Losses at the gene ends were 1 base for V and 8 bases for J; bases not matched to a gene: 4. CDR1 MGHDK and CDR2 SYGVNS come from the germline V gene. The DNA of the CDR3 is TGTGCCAGCAGTGAATTCCAGGGGGCCGATGAGCAGTTCTTC. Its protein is CASSEFQGADEQFF.

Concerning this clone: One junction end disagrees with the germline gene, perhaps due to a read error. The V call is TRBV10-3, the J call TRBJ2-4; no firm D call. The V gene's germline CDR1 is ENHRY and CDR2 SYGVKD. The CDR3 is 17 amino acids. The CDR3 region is CTISDKYLQLAKNIQYF. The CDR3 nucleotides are TGTACCATCAGTGACAAATACCTACAGCTAGCCAAAAACATTCAGTACTTC.

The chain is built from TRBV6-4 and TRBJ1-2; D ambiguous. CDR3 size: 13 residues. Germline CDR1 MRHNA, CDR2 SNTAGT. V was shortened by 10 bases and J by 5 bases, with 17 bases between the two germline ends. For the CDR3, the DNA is TGTGCCATGCCACCGGGCCTCAAATATGGCTACACCTTC. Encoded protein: CAMPPGLKYGYTF.

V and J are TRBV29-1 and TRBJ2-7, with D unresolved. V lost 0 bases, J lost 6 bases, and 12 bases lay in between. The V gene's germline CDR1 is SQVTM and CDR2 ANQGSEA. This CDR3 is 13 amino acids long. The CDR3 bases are TGCAGCGTTGAAGATCGACCTGGCGGCGAGCAGTACTTC. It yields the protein CSVEDRPGGEQYF.

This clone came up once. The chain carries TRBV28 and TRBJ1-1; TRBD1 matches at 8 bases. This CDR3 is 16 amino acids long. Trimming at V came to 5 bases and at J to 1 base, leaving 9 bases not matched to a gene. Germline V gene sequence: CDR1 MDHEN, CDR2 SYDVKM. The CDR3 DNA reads TGTGCCAGCAGTGGGACAGGTGCTGGGGGGAACACTGAAGCTTTCTTT. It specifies CASSGTGAGGNTEAFF. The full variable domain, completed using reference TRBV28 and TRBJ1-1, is DVKVTQSSRYLVKRTGEKVFLECVQDMDHENMFWYRQDPGLGLRLIYFSYDVKMKEKGDIPEGYSVSREKKERFSLILESASTNQTSMYLCASSGTGAGGNTEAFFGQGTRLTVV.

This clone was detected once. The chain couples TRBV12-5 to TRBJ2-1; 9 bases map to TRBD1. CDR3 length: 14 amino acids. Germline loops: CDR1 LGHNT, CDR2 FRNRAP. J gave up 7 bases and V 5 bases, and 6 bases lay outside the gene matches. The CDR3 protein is CASGTGTGRNEQFF. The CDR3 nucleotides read TGTGCTAGTGGTACCGGGACAGGGCGGAATGAGCAGTTCTTC. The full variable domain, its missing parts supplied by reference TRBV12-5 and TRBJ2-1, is DARVTQTPRHKVTEMGQEVTMRCQPILGHNTVFWYRQTMMQGLELLAYFRNRAPLDDSGMPKDRFSAEMPDATLATLKIQPSEPRDSAVYFCASGTGTGRNEQFFGPGTRLTVL.

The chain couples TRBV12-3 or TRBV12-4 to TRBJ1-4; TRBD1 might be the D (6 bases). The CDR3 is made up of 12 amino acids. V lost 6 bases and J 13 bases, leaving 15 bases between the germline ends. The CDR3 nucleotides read TGTGCCAGCAGCCCGGACAGCCTGGGACTGTTTTTT. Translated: CASSPDSLGLFF.

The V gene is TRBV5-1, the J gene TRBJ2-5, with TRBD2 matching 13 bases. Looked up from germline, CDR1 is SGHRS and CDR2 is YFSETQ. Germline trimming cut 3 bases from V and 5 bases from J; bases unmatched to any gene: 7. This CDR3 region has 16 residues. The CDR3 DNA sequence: TGCGCCAGCAGCTGGACCGGGACTAGCGGGATTGAGACCCAGTACTTC. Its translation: CASSWTGTSGIETQYF.